The 30 T cell receptor beta chains below come from one sample, sequenced in a study of molecular identifiers for immune sequencing clone quantification. MiXCR, applied by TCRdb to the PCR reads, yields one record per CDR3 protein. Here the sample spans 40,000 to 45,000 distinct CDR3 sequences, approximately 17% being singletons. Source material: naive CD8+ T cells from blood, with Jurkat cell RNA spiked in. Subset denoted: FACS-sorted CD8+CD4-CCR7+CD45RA+ naive T cells. The receptors come from a human donor in good health. Some libraries in this study had Jurkat cell RNA spiked in.

This clonotype was recorded at least ten times. The rearrangement links TRBV20-1 to TRBJ2-3; TRBD1 agrees at 8 bases. V lost 4 bases to trimming and J lost 4 bases; unmatched junction nucleotides: 10. Germline V gene data show CDR1 as DFQATT and CDR2 as SNEGSKA (reference sequence). The CDR3 has 15 amino acids. The CDR3: CSAKDRGTFADTQYF. CDR3 DNA: TGCAGTGCTAAAGACAGGGGAACTTTCGCAGATACGCAGTATTTT.

As for this clonotype: This may stem from a read error, because a much larger clone lies one nucleotide away. This chain joins TRBV27 and TRBJ2-1, with D hard to call. The CDR3 runs 13 residues. Per the germline V gene, CDR1 is MNHEY and CDR2 is SMNVEV (reference sequence). Trimming took 6 bases from V and 5 from J, leaving 11 bases between them. The CDR3 DNA reads as TGTGCCAGCAGGAGAGAGACACACAATGAGCAGTTCTTC. Its protein is CASRRETHNEQFF.

Note on this clonotype: This may come from a read error, since a much larger clone is one base off. The chain links TRBV29-1 to TRBJ1-2; no firm D call. CDR3 length: 10 amino acids. The germline V gene encodes CDR1 SQVTM and CDR2 ANQGSEA. The CDR3 protein is CSVVGYGCTF. CDR3 DNA: TGCAGCGTTGTTGGGTACGGCTGCACCTTC.

This clonotype has at least ten counts. This chain joins TRBV7-9 and TRBJ2-5; no reliable D call. Trimming removed 1 base at V and 2 bases at J, with 8 bases between. The CDR3 contains 14 residues. The germline V gene encodes CDR1 SEHNR and CDR2 FQNEAQ (reference sequence). The CDR3 coding sequence is TGTGCCAGCAGCTTAGGCGCCGGGCAAGAGACCCAGTACTTC. Translation gives CASSLGAGQETQYF.

Regarding this clonotype: This may arise from a read error, as a much more abundant clone is one base away. The chain recombines TRBV28 with TRBJ2-7, with 11 bases fitting TRBD1. The CDR3 covers 15 residues. In germline, CDR1 is MDHEN, CDR2 SYDVKM. The CDR3 nucleotides read TGTGCCGGCAGTTCCCGGACAGGGGGCCTGGGCGAGCAGTACTTC. Translation: CAGSSRTGGLGEQYF.

A note on this clonotype: Just one base apart from a much larger clone, this may be a read error. The chain couples TRBV15 to TRBJ1-1; no clear D gene. Germline CDR1 and CDR2: LNHNV and YYDKDF (reference sequence). Trimming removed 3 bases from V and 4 bases from J, with 9 bases in between. The CDR3 is 13 amino acids. DNA for the CDR3: TGTGCCACCAGCAGGGGTTGGAGCACTGAAGCTTTCTTT. It codes for CATSRGWSTEAFF.

This clonotype was recorded many times. The rearrangement uses TRBV25-1 and TRBJ2-2; D unclear. Looked up from germline, CDR1 is MGHDK and CDR2 is SYGVNS. CDR3 length: 18 amino acids. Trimming cost V 3 bases and J 2 bases, with 19 bases left between them. In nucleotides, the CDR3 is TGTGCCAGCAGTGACCCCGATATAACCCACGCCAACACCGGGGAGCTGTTTTTT. Amino acids: CASSDPDITHANTGELFF.

Ten or more counts support this clonotype. This chain uses TRBV29-1 with TRBJ2-1; D gene uncertain. Trimming left V 3 bases short and J 0 bases short, with 9 bases between. The CDR3 extends over 14 amino acids. Germline loops: CDR1 SQVTM, CDR2 ANQGSEA. The CDR3: CSVDRGFSYNEQFF. CDR3 DNA: TGCAGCGTTGACCGTGGCTTCTCCTACAATGAGCAGTTCTTC.

This clonotype occurred a few times. V usage is TRBV3-1 and J usage is TRBJ2-1; D uncertain. Germline CDR1 is LGHDT and CDR2 is YNNKEL (reference sequence). Trimming stripped 2 bases from V and 5 bases from J, with 7 bases between. CDR3 length: 13 residues. DNA for the CDR3: TGTGCCAGCAGCCAAATTCGGAACAATGAGCAGTTCTTC. Translation: CASSQIRNNEQFF.

This clonotype was observed at least ten times. This chain connects TRBV10-3 to TRBJ1-1, with 12 bases that match TRBD1. The CDR3 runs to 16 residues. With 4 bases clipped from V and 3 bases from J, the junction kept 6 bases outside the gene matches. CDR1 is ENHRY and CDR2 is SYGVKD in the germline V gene. For the CDR3, the DNA is TGTGCCATCAGTGGGGACAGGGGGCTTGGGGACACTGAAGCTTTCTTT. It codes for CAISGDRGLGDTEAFF.

CDR3 bases: TGTGCCATCAGTCGACTAGCGGGAGTGGACGGGCAGTACTTC. Translating it yields CAISRLAGVDGQYF. The genes are TRBV10-3 and TRBJ2-7, with 12 positions matching TRBD2. Germline trimming cut 5 bases from V and 9 bases from J; bases unmatched to any gene: 8. From germline, CDR1 is ENHRY and CDR2 SYGVKD. The CDR3 has 14 amino acids.

This clonotype occurred many times. The chain has TRBV7-9 and TRBJ1-3, with unresolved D. Germline V CDR1 and CDR2: SEHNR, FQNEAQ (reference sequence). The CDR3 consists of 16 residues. Between the trimmed V and J ends, which lost 1 base and 0 bases, there was a span of 10 bases. The CDR3: CASSLVGRSSGNTIYF. In nucleotides, the CDR3 is TGTGCCAGCAGCTTAGTAGGGAGGTCCTCTGGAAACACCATATATTTT.

In the case of this clonotype: This sequence may be a read error, since a much larger clone differs from it by one base. No conserved phenylalanine or tryptophan ends this CDR3, so it is likely a read error. Because the CDR3's place on the DNA is in doubt, the DNA is left out and the CDR3 is given as listed by TCRdb. This chain connects TRBV4-1 to TRBJ2-4; the DNA was not used to check the table's D call, TRBD1. Ends included, the CDR3 has 14 residues. Germline loops: CDR1 MGHRA, CDR2 YSYEKL. The CDR3 loop reads CASSQAESDGSAYL.

This clonotype has a handful of counts. Possible read error: a much larger clone is one base away. The V gene is TRBV15, the J gene TRBJ2-1; either TRBD1 or TRBD2 may fit D (5 bases each). Germline assignment: CDR1 LNHNV and CDR2 YYDKDF (reference sequence). This CDR3 comprises 15 residues. The CDR3 region has the DNA TGTGCCAGCTCCGCCGGGACCAATTCTTACAATGAGCAGCTCTTC. Amino acid sequence: CASSAGTNSYNEQLF.

The chain links TRBV12-3 or TRBV12-4 to TRBJ2-1, with 11 bases identical to TRBD2. The length of the CDR3 is 15 residues. V was pared by 6 bases and J by 9 bases, with 10 bases of the junction left unmatched. The CDR3 spells CASSLLGTSGFEQFF. In nucleotides, the CDR3 is TGTGCCAGCAGCCTTCTCGGGACTAGCGGCTTTGAGCAGTTCTTC.

This clonotype has ten or more counts. The chain carries TRBV7-2 and TRBJ2-7, with 8 bases that match TRBD1. The CDR3 runs to 15 residues. The trim removed 5 bases at V and 2 bases at J, leaving 8 bases unmatched. Germline V gene sequence: CDR1 SGHTA, CDR2 FQGNSA. The CDR3 region is CASSPGTGFPYEQYF. The CDR3 DNA follows: TGTGCCAGCAGCCCCGGGACAGGCTTTCCCTACGAGCAGTACTTC. Complete variable domain (other parts from reference TRBV7-2 and TRBJ2-7): GAGVSQSPSNKVTEKGKDVELRCDPISGHTALYWYRQSLGQGLEFLIYFQGNSAPDKSGLPSDRFSAERTGGSVSTLTIQRTQQEDSAVYLCASSPGTGFPYEQYFGPGTRLTVT.

This clonotype has at least ten counts. This sequence joins TRBV2 and TRBJ2-2; D gene unclear. This CDR3 contains 13 residues. Per germline, CDR1 SNHLY and CDR2 FYNNEI. V lost 2 bases, J lost 5 bases, and 6 bases lay in between. CDR3 loop: CASSEKGTGELFF. The CDR3 region has the DNA TGTGCCAGCAGTGAAAAGGGAACCGGGGAGCTGTTTTTT.

V usage is TRBV13 and J usage is TRBJ2-5, with D possibly called TRBD1 or TRBD2 (5 bases each). The V gene lost 5 bases and the J gene lost 5 bases, with 12 bases spanning the gap. CDR3 size: 13 residues. Germline values: CDR1 PRHDT, CDR2 FYEKMQ (reference sequence). CDR3 sequence reads: CASSRGVDETQYF. Here the CDR3 DNA reads TGTGCCAGCAGCAGAGGGGTGGACGAGACCCAGTACTTC.

On this clonotype: An end of the junction does not agree with germline; a read error may underlie this. The chain links TRBV12-3 or TRBV12-4 to TRBJ2-5, with 7 bases that match TRBD1. The CDR3 consists of 14 residues. CDR3 region: CASSPQGDQDTQYF. The CDR3 nucleotides read TGTGCCAGCAGCCCCCAGGGGGACCAAGACACCCAGTACTTT.

This clonotype was detected many times. The chain combines TRBV4-2 with TRBJ2-7, with 9 bases aligning to TRBD2. The germline V gene encodes CDR1 LGHNA and CDR2 YNFKEQ. The V and J ends lost 1 base and 2 bases, in that order; junction bases with no gene match: 3. The CDR3 loop spans 15 amino acids. In DNA, the CDR3 is TGTGCCAGCAGCCAAGGGAGACTAGCGGCCTACGAGCAGTACTTC. Residues: CASSQGRLAAYEQYF.

Concerning this clonotype itself: A clone one base away is much larger, so this may be a read error. V gene TRBV4-1 combines with J gene TRBJ2-7; D is unresolved. Per the germline V gene, CDR1 is MGHRA and CDR2 is YSYEKL. V dropped 1 base and J dropped 7 bases, with 8 bases sitting between them. This CDR3 is built from 12 residues. CDR3 residues: CASSQAEREQYF. The CDR3 DNA follows: TGCGCCAGCAGCCAAGCTGAACGGGAGCAGTACTTC.

A few counts support this clonotype. CDR3 DNA: TGTGCCAGCTATAGGCCGGCTAACTATGGCTACACCTTC. This translates into CASYRPANYGYTF. The chain couples TRBV28 to TRBJ1-2, with D unclear. The germline V gene has CDR1 MDHEN and CDR2 SYDVKM. Trimming pared 8 bases from V and 0 bases from J, leaving 10 bases between. This CDR3 has 13 residues.

V is TRBV9 and J is TRBJ2-6, with 8 bases matching TRBD2. The CDR3 loop spans 17 amino acids. V lost 3 bases and J lost 2; bases outside the gene matches: 7. Germline V lookup: CDR1 SGDLS, CDR2 YYNGEE. CDR3 sequence: CASSAGAGGAGANVLTF. The CDR3 nucleotides are TGTGCCAGCAGCGCCGGGGCCGGGGGGGCTGGGGCCAACGTCCTGACTTTC.

There are many counts of this clonotype. The J gene is TRBJ2-3, the V gene TRBV12-3 or TRBV12-4; no reliable D call. The CDR3 is made up of 10 amino acids. Trimming shortened V by 10 bases and J by 6 bases, and 8 bases separated the two germline ends. The CDR3 sequence is CATKPDTQYF. The CDR3 region has the DNA TGTGCCACGAAGCCGGATACGCAGTATTTT.

This clonotype was seen a few times. The V call is TRBV5-6, the J call TRBJ2-7; possibly TRBD1 for D (6 bases). This CDR3 contains 15 residues. Germline V CDR1 and CDR2: SGHDT, YYEEEE. V lost 3 bases and J 5 bases, leaving 18 bases between the germline ends. CDR3 nucleotides: TGTGCCAGCAGCTACCCTTCGGCAGGGGTGAACGAGCAGTACTTC. It translates to CASSYPSAGVNEQYF. The entire variable domain, with the rest obtained from reference TRBV5-6 and TRBJ2-7, is as follows: DAGVTQSPTHLIKTRGQQVTLRCSPKSGHDTVSWYQQALGQGPQFIFQYYEEEERQRGNFPDRFSGHQFPNYSSELNVNALLLGDSALYLCASSYPSAGVNEQYFGPGTRLTVT.

This clonotype was counted a few times. The junction and the germline gene differ at one end; a read error may be behind it. V and J are TRBV6-2 or TRBV6-3 and TRBJ2-7; 7 nucleotides align to TRBD2. This CDR3 comprises 14 residues. Germline V gene data show CDR1 as MNHEY and CDR2 as SVGEGT. The CDR3 DNA reads as TGTGCCAGCACCAGAGCGGGAAGCTCCTATGAGCAGTACTTC. Encoded protein: CASTRAGSSYEQYF.

This clonotype was found many times. The gene calls are TRBV6-5 and TRBJ2-3; 8 bases are shared with TRBD2. Germline V gene sequence: CDR1 MNHEY, CDR2 SVGAGI. Germline trimming cut 5 bases from V and 5 bases from J; bases unmatched to any gene: 12. The length of the CDR3 is 16 residues. In DNA form, the CDR3 reads TGTGCCAGCAGTCCGATCGGGCGGGAGGAGGTAGATACGCAGTATTTT. This sequence encodes CASSPIGREEVDTQYF.

This rearrangement joins TRBV28 to TRBJ2-5; tentatively, D is TRBD1 (6 bases). V gave up 7 bases and J gave up 2 bases, with 11 bases separating them. Germline CDR1 and CDR2: MDHEN and SYDVKM. The CDR3 is made up of 13 amino acids. CDR3 DNA: TGTGCCAGCACCTTAAGGGGGCAAGAGACCCAGTACTTC. This translates into CASTLRGQETQYF.

The CDR3 DNA reads as TGTGCCAGCAGTGACCGGGGACTGAGCTACGAGCAGTACTTC. It yields the protein CASSDRGLSYEQYF. The V and J genes are TRBV7-9 and TRBJ2-7; D perhaps matches TRBD2 (6 bases). The CDR3 consists of 14 residues. V was trimmed by 6 bases and J by 3 bases, leaving 15 bases between them. Germline values: CDR1 SEHNR, CDR2 FQNEAQ (reference sequence).

The rearrangement joins TRBV7-3 to TRBJ2-3; D gene uncertain. The CDR3 covers 13 residues. V was cut by 5 bases and J by 5 bases, with 11 bases left in between. Germline V gene data show CDR1 as SGHTA and CDR2 as FQGTGA. The CDR3 nucleotides read TGTGCCAGCAGCGCTGTGTCGGGAGATACGCAGTATTTT. It codes for CASSAVSGDTQYF. Looking up the rest from reference TRBV7-3 and TRBJ2-3 gives the full variable domain: GAGVSQTPSNKVTEKGKYVELRCDPISGHTALYWYRQSLGQGPEFLIYFQGTGAADDSGLPNDRFFAVRPEGSVSTLKIQRTERGDSAVYLCASSAVSGDTQYFGPGTRLTVL.